A single T cell receptor (beta chain) is shown here with its context. This clone was seen once. Its antigen has not been determined. No much larger clone is present one base from it, and per-base qualities are unavailable. This sample was taken from a study of OX40 agonist ivuxolimab in advanced cancers. With respect to the entire study: Ivuxolimab, which targeted the costimulatory receptor OX40 (CD134), was an agonistic, fully human IgG2 monoclonal antibody. Intravenous ivuxolimab was administered to patients every 2 weeks at six dose levels: 0.01, 0.1, 0.3, 1.5, 3 and 10 mg/kg. Of the approximately 50 dose-escalation patients, hepatocellular carcinoma was present in about 20, melanoma in roughly 15, renal cell carcinoma in 9 and head and neck cancer in 9. In the dose-escalation cohort, around four fifths of patients were male, and the mean age was around 60 years, with a range of 23 to 79. Patients were allowed to have had prior anti-PD-1, anti-PD-L1 or anti-CTLA-4 therapy, and around 43% of the dose-escalation patients had been treated with checkpoint inhibitors. Three dose-escalation patients achieved partial responses, one with hepatocellular carcinoma and two with cutaneous melanoma. Peripheral TCRbeta sequencing aimed to test whether ivuxolimab altered TCR sequence diversity and caused clonal T-cell expansion. The paper reports the monotherapy dose-escalation portion (N of about 56 patients) of the phase I ivuxolimab trial. Here is what the overall study found, with its caveats: Low levels of normalized T-cell clonal expansion were also shown by some nonresponding patients. On average, CD8+ T cells showed more expanded clones than CD4+ T cells after ivuxolimab. In the 0.1-3.0 mg/kg groups, partial responders were among the patients with the lowest normalized peripheral clonal expansion, particularly in CD8+ T cells. Antigen specificity was not determined for the clonally expanded peripheral T cells. Clonal expansion of both CD4+ and CD8+ blood T cells was observed from baseline to week 6 at doses 0.1 to 3.0 mg/kg.

To sequence the TCRbeta CDR3 region, genomic DNA was isolated from the sorted cells. TCRbeta CDR3 regions were sequenced using the immunoSEQ Assay. What TCRdb holds here is the immuneACCESS table cut down to in-frame rearrangements. Part of the clones is not present; checked against another copy, under half of the missing clones reflect an unresolved V gene, and the others are unexplained. The sample data list about 100,000 clones, and around 93% of these were observed just once. The top ten clones comprise approximately 0.58% of the sample. The trial excluded patients who had a history of autoimmune disease or were on systemic immunosuppression. In every dose cohort, peripheral blood was drawn for TCR sequencing at baseline, cycle 4 day 1, and cycle 7 day 1. The samples were drawn from a first-in-human, open-label, multicenter phase I dose-escalation trial of ivuxolimab. Adults with locally advanced or metastatic melanoma, renal cell, hepatocellular, or head and neck squamous cell carcinoma were enrolled in the trial. Before TCR sequencing, CD4+ and CD8+ T cells were separately sorted from peripheral blood.

The CDR3 measures 13 amino acids from cysteine to phenylalanine. The entry retains the CDR3 DNA only, 39 bases that are in frame from base 1. Taken from the germline V gene (reference sequence), the CDR1 and CDR2 loops are SGHNT and YYREEE. The trim is 2 bases for V and 5 bases for J, with a gap of 11 bases between the germline ends. This specimen consisted of CD4+ or CD8+ T cells sorted from blood, obtained in a trial of the OX40 agonist ivuxolimab. The sequence was obtained from an adult with an advanced solid tumor such as melanoma, head and neck, liver or kidney cancer. Recombination connected TRBV5-4 to TRBJ2-7, with the D gene uncertain. The nucleotide sequence reads as follows: TGTGCCAGCAGCTTTCCTAATTCCAACGAGCAGTACTTC. Translated, it reads CASSFPNSNEQYF.